Described below is a single T cell receptor (beta chain) sequence and its context. Its antigen remains unknown. The data were obtained in a study of regulatory T cells in long-lasting Graves disease. The study, taken as a whole, reports: Peripheral blood alone, not thyroid tissue, underwent study.

As for time point: newly diagnosed GD, antithyroid drugs for less than 3 months. PBMCs were the source of the RNA used for TCR sequencing. Relying on iRepertoire HTBI primers and Arm-PCR of CDR3 regions, the team built TCR beta libraries. Via MiXCR, TCRdb re-called the multiplex PCR reads, giving one row per CDR3 protein. The table has roughly 510,000 distinct CDR3 sequences, approximately 16% seen once. The V end was cut by 6 bases, the J end by 1 base, with 9 bases between. Looked up from germline, CDR1 is SNHLY and CDR2 is FYNNEI. The length of the CDR3 is 13 residues. The same data also went into a second study, on T cells in Graves' hyperthyroidism and ophthalmopathy.

The sequence came from a man aged 18-30 years with Graves disease. Here the sequenced sample was peripheral blood mononuclear cells (PBMCs), taken at new diagnosis, from a patient treated with antithyroid drugs. V and J are TRBV2 and TRBJ1-1, with D hard to call. DNA of the CDR3: TGTGCCAGCAGGGGCCTGAGGAACACTGAAGCTTTCTTT. Translating gives CASRGLRNTEAFF.